This TCR beta chain was sequenced during a study of cytotoxic CD8 clonotypes in ibrutinib-treated CLL. The germline CDR1 and CDR2 sequences are SGHAT and FQNNGV. The CDR3 sequence is 14 residues long. The V and J ends lost 8 bases and 2 bases respectively, with 10 bases between them. The protocol was immunoSEQ multiplex PCR, while the TCRdb copy is restricted to in-frame clones and leaves out a portion. Here the sample spans some 100,000 clones, about 50% being singletons. The rearrangement links TRBV11-2 to TRBJ2-6; D is unclear. The sequencing here drew on PBMCs, taken after 24 months of ibrutinib treatment. This clonotype originated in a human donor with chronic lymphocytic leukemia. CDR3 in DNA: TGTGCCAGCTCCAAGGACCCTGGGGCCAACGTCCTGACTTTC. Its protein product is CASSKDPGANVLTF.